A selection of T cell receptor beta chains follows, all from one sample in a study of cytomegalovirus exposure and HLA in healthy donors. Libraries were prepared by immunoSEQ multiplex PCR; TCRdb keeps only in-frame clonotypes and omits some of them. In the table there are 130,000 or so clones, over 75% of which are singletons. Material: PBMCs. Every receptor here comes from a man in his fifties in good health and CMV-seronegative. CDR3s include the opening cysteine and the closing phenylalanine or tryptophan. Each record gives: clone size, J gene, D gene, V gene, CDR3 protein, CDR3 DNA. The D gene is left open where the match is weak. Clone size is stated in some rows and not others, as once, few, many or a class when expanded.

clone_size: NA; j_call: TRBJ2-7; d_call: TRBD2; v_call: TRBV5-4; cdr3_aa: CASSLREGTYEQYF; cdr3_nt: TGTGCCAGCAGCCTCCGGGAGGGAACCTACGAGCAGTACTTC
clone_size: NA; j_call: TRBJ2-5; d_call: TRBD2; v_call: TRBV9; cdr3_aa: CASSRTSGSGETQYF; cdr3_nt: TGTGCCAGCTCCAGGACTAGCGGGAGCGGAGAGACCCAGTACTTC
clone_size: once; j_call: TRBJ2-5; d_call: TRBD2; v_call: TRBV5-1; cdr3_aa: CASSSTSGTQETQYF; cdr3_nt: TGCGCCAGCAGCTCGACTAGCGGGACTCAAGAGACCCAGTACTTC
clone_size: few; j_call: TRBJ2-3; d_call: NA; v_call: TRBV27; cdr3_aa: CASSPGRTDTQYF; cdr3_nt: TGTGCCAGCAGCCCCGGTCGGACAGATACGCAGTATTTT
clone_size: NA; j_call: TRBJ1-4; d_call: TRBD1; v_call: TRBV9; cdr3_aa: CASSKHGQDSFEKLFF; cdr3_nt: TGTGCCAGCAGCAAACATGGACAGGATAGTTTCGAAAAACTGTTTTTT
clone_size: once; j_call: TRBJ1-5; d_call: TRBD1; v_call: TRBV6-1; cdr3_aa: CASRTGVNQPQHF; cdr3_nt: TGTGCCAGCAGGACAGGGGTCAATCAGCCCCAGCATTTT
clone_size: NA; j_call: TRBJ2-7; d_call: NA; v_call: TRBV30; cdr3_aa: CAWSVQGGEQYF; cdr3_nt: TGTGCCTGGAGTGTTCAGGGTGGGGAGCAGTACTTC
clone_size: few; j_call: TRBJ1-4; d_call: NA; v_call: TRBV5-5; cdr3_aa: CASSTLGTKNEKLFF; cdr3_nt: TGTGCCAGCAGCACCCTCGGGACAAAAAATGAAAAACTGTTTTTT
clone_size: NA; j_call: TRBJ2-7; d_call: NA; v_call: TRBV1; cdr3_aa: CTSNQGASGRASHEQYF; cdr3_nt: TGCACCAGCAATCAAGGGGCTAGCGGGAGGGCTTCCCACGAGCAGTACTTC
clone_size: NA; j_call: TRBJ2-1; d_call: NA; v_call: TRBV7-9; cdr3_aa: CASSPPMGREYNEQFF; cdr3_nt: TGTGCCAGCAGCCCCCCGATGGGGCGGGAATACAATGAGCAGTTCTTC
clone_size: few; j_call: TRBJ1-5; d_call: TRBD1; v_call: TRBV6-5; cdr3_aa: CASSYSSGGSQPQHF; cdr3_nt: TGTGCCAGCAGTTACTCGTCAGGGGGCTCTCAGCCCCAGCATTTT
clone_size: NA; j_call: TRBJ2-7; d_call: TRBD2; v_call: TRBV28; cdr3_aa: CASSDRTGGDEQYF; cdr3_nt: TGTGCCAGCAGCGACAGGACGGGGGGGGACGAGCAGTACTTC
clone_size: NA; j_call: TRBJ2-7; d_call: TRBD2; v_call: TRBV5-1; cdr3_aa: CASSLGTSGAYEQYF; cdr3_nt: TGCGCCAGCAGCTTGGGGACTAGCGGAGCCTACGAGCAGTACTTC
clone_size: NA; j_call: TRBJ1-4; d_call: TRBD1; v_call: TRBV6-1; cdr3_aa: CASRGTGREKLFF; cdr3_nt: TGTGCCAGCAGGGGGACAGGGCGGGAAAAACTGTTTTTT
clone_size: NA; j_call: TRBJ2-7; d_call: NA; v_call: TRBV10-3; cdr3_aa: CAITAGPTYEQYF; cdr3_nt: TGTGCCATAACGGCGGGCCCCACCTACGAGCAGTACTTC
clone_size: once; j_call: TRBJ2-7; d_call: TRBD2; v_call: TRBV6-5; cdr3_aa: CASSPGLGSEQYF; cdr3_nt: TGTGCCAGCAGCCCCGGACTAGGTAGCGAGCAGTACTTC
clone_size: NA; j_call: TRBJ1-2; d_call: NA; v_call: TRBV19; cdr3_aa: CASSSTPSYGYTF; cdr3_nt: TGTGCCAGTAGTTCGACACCCTCCTATGGCTACACCTTC
clone_size: NA; j_call: TRBJ1-2; d_call: NA; v_call: TRBV4-1; cdr3_aa: CASSQVGEVKGTNYGYTF; cdr3_nt: TGCGCCAGCAGCCAAGTTGGCGAGGTTAAAGGGACAAACTATGGCTACACCTTC
clone_size: NA; j_call: TRBJ2-1; d_call: NA; v_call: TRBV18; cdr3_aa: CASSELSGVSYNEQFF; cdr3_nt: TGTGCCAGCTCAGAACTATCAGGGGTCTCCTACAATGAGCAGTTCTTC
clone_size: NA; j_call: TRBJ2-7; d_call: NA; v_call: TRBV2; cdr3_aa: CASSVSGYEQYF; cdr3_nt: TGTGCCAGCAGTGTTTCGGGGTACGAGCAGTACTTC
clone_size: once; j_call: TRBJ2-6; d_call: TRBD1; v_call: TRBV7-2; cdr3_aa: CASSPTGGAQGANVLTF; cdr3_nt: TGTGCCAGCAGTCCGACAGGGGGCGCGCAAGGGGCCAACGTCCTGACTTTC
clone_size: few; j_call: TRBJ2-7; d_call: TRBD2; v_call: TRBV14; cdr3_aa: CASSPSSGGQYEQYF; cdr3_nt: TGTGCCAGCAGCCCAAGTTCGGGGGGGCAATACGAGCAGTACTTC
clone_size: NA; j_call: TRBJ1-5; d_call: NA; v_call: TRBV6-1; cdr3_aa: CASSGPGNHQPQHF; cdr3_nt: TGTGCCAGCAGTGGGCCAGGGAATCATCAGCCCCAGCATTTT
clone_size: NA; j_call: TRBJ2-7; d_call: TRBD2; v_call: TRBV18; cdr3_aa: CASSPGLAGGPVYEQYF; cdr3_nt: TGTGCCAGCTCACCCGGGCTAGCGGGAGGGCCGGTCTACGAGCAGTACTTC
clone_size: few; j_call: TRBJ2-1; d_call: TRBD2; v_call: TRBV7-9; cdr3_aa: CASSLREGPYNEQFF; cdr3_nt: TGTGCCAGCAGCTTGCGGGAGGGCCCCTACAATGAGCAGTTCTTC
clone_size: NA; j_call: TRBJ2-2; d_call: NA; v_call: TRBV6-5; cdr3_aa: CASGDTGELFF; cdr3_nt: TGTGCCAGCGGAGATACGGGGGAGCTGTTTTTT
clone_size: NA; j_call: TRBJ2-5; d_call: NA; v_call: TRBV5-6; cdr3_aa: CASSLVSMEETQYF; cdr3_nt: TGTGCCAGCAGCTTGGTTTCTATGGAAGAGACCCAGTACTTC
clone_size: NA; j_call: TRBJ2-2; d_call: TRBD2; v_call: TRBV11-1; cdr3_aa: CASSLGGLAGNTGELFF; cdr3_nt: TGTGCCAGCAGCTTAGGGGGACTAGCGGGGAACACCGGGGAGCTGTTTTTT
clone_size: NA; j_call: TRBJ1-3; d_call: NA; v_call: TRBV5-1; cdr3_aa: CASSQDSASSGNTIYF; cdr3_nt: TGCGCCAGCAGCCAGGACTCCGCCAGCTCTGGAAACACCATATATTTT
clone_size: NA; j_call: TRBJ2-2; d_call: NA; v_call: TRBV11-2; cdr3_aa: CASSRSDVATGELFF; cdr3_nt: TGTGCCAGCAGCCGAAGTGACGTAGCCACCGGGGAGCTGTTTTTT
clone_size: NA; j_call: TRBJ2-7; d_call: TRBD2; v_call: TRBV6-5; cdr3_aa: CASSLARTSGSEQYF; cdr3_nt: TGTGCCAGCAGTTTAGCCCGAACTAGCGGATCCGAGCAGTACTTC
clone_size: few; j_call: TRBJ2-5; d_call: TRBD1; v_call: TRBV10-3; cdr3_aa: CAISDPTGAPQETQYF; cdr3_nt: TGTGCCATCAGTGACCCTACAGGGGCACCACAAGAGACCCAGTACTTC
clone_size: once; j_call: TRBJ1-5; d_call: NA; v_call: TRBV18; cdr3_aa: CASSPGVGGLWQPQHF; cdr3_nt: TGTGCCAGCTCACCAGGAGTAGGGGGATTATGGCAGCCCCAGCATTTT
clone_size: NA; j_call: TRBJ2-3; d_call: TRBD2; v_call: TRBV15; cdr3_aa: CATEGGPSDTQYF; cdr3_nt: TGTGCCACCGAGGGAGGGCCCTCAGATACGCAGTATTTT
clone_size: NA; j_call: TRBJ2-7; d_call: NA; v_call: TRBV6-6; cdr3_aa: CASSYPPSGAGYEQYF; cdr3_nt: TGTGCCAGCAGTTACCCCCCGTCGGGAGCAGGGTACGAGCAGTACTTC
clone_size: few; j_call: TRBJ2-7; d_call: NA; v_call: TRBV2; cdr3_aa: CASRTTGLYEQYF; cdr3_nt: TGTGCCAGCCGGACAACAGGGCTCTACGAGCAGTACTTC
clone_size: NA; j_call: TRBJ2-5; d_call: NA; v_call: TRBV7-6; cdr3_aa: CASSAGGETQYF; cdr3_nt: TGTGCCAGCAGCGCGGGCGGAGAGACCCAGTACTTC
clone_size: NA; j_call: TRBJ2-1; d_call: TRBD2; v_call: TRBV19; cdr3_aa: CASSPSRLAGGLMKQFF; cdr3_nt: TGTGCCAGTAGTCCATCTCGACTAGCGGGAGGGTTAATGAAGCAGTTCTTC
clone_size: NA; j_call: TRBJ1-2; d_call: NA; v_call: TRBV7-9; cdr3_aa: CASSLAYEIANYGYTF; cdr3_nt: TGTGCCAGCAGCTTAGCTTATGAGATTGCTAACTATGGCTACACCTTC
clone_size: NA; j_call: TRBJ2-1; d_call: NA; v_call: TRBV6-5; cdr3_aa: CASGGGSQVNEQFF; cdr3_nt: TGTGCCAGCGGGGGAGGCAGTCAAGTCAATGAGCAGTTCTTC
clone_size: NA; j_call: TRBJ1-1; d_call: TRBD1; v_call: TRBV28; cdr3_aa: CASSTYRGHIEAFF; cdr3_nt: TGTGCCAGCAGTACCTACAGGGGGCATATTGAAGCTTTCTTT
clone_size: NA; j_call: TRBJ2-3; d_call: NA; v_call: TRBV19; cdr3_aa: CASSIVGSYTDTQYF; cdr3_nt: TGTGCCAGTAGTATAGTTGGCTCGTACACAGATACGCAGTATTTT